This is a list of T cell receptor beta chains from one sample in a study of graft-versus-host responses after intestinal transplantation. Some clones are missing from TCRdb's copy, which holds only in-frame ones; the method was immunoSEQ multiplex PCR. This table holds roughly 70,000 clones, approximately 87% found once. These receptors' targets are unknown. The material sequenced was unstimulated CD4+ T cells sorted from spleen or lymph node cells, taken before transplant. The receptors stem from a human donor who was the organ donor for an intestinal transplant. The CDR3 runs from the conserved cysteine through the conserved F or W. The order of the fields is D gene, clone size, V gene, J gene, CDR3 DNA, CDR3 protein. The D gene is left open where the match is weak. Not all rows give a size; the values are once, few, many and, for expanded clones, a class.

>NA|NA|TRBV2|TRBJ2-3
TGTGCCAGCAGTGAAGATCGGCAGGCCGCCTTCTATTTT
CASSEDRQAAFYF
>NA|NA|TRBV5-1|TRBJ2-3
TGCGCCAGCAGCTTGGGAAGGGACTCTTTCACAGATACGCAGTATTTT
CASSLGRDSFTDTQYF
>NA|NA|TRBV18|TRBJ1-5
TGTGCCAGCTCACGTGGTGCAGGGGACAACAATCAGCCCCAGCATTTT
CASSRGAGDNNQPQHF
>NA|NA|TRBV6-5|TRBJ2-5
TGTGCCAGCAGTTACTCCGAAATACAGAGTCAAGAGACCCAGTACTTC
CASSYSEIQSQETQYF
>NA|NA|TRBV7-8|TRBJ2-3
TGTGCCAGCAGCTTAACAGACACAGATACGCAGTATTTT
CASSLTDTDTQYF
>NA|NA|TRBV7-3|TRBJ1-1
TGTGCCAGCAGCTTCCAGGGGAACACTGAAGCTTTCTTT
CASSFQGNTEAFF
>TRBD2|few|TRBV28|TRBJ2-1
TGTGCCAGCAGTGGGGCGGGGACTAGCGCTTACAATGAGCAGTTCTTC
CASSGAGTSAYNEQFF
>TRBD1|NA|TRBV28|TRBJ1-2
TGTGCCAGCAGAATGACAGGGGTGCCGTTCGGGCGTGGCTACACCTTC
CASRMTGVPFGRGYTF
>TRBD2|once|TRBV7-2|TRBJ2-3
TGTGCCAGCAGCTTTGGCGGGGGTAGCACAGATACGCAGTATTTT
CASSFGGGSTDTQYF
>NA|NA|TRBV6-4|TRBJ2-2
TGTGCCAGCAAGATGCGCTCTGCGAACACCGGGGAGCTGTTTTTT
CASKMRSANTGELFF
>NA|NA|TRBV28|TRBJ2-3
TGTGCCAGCAGGGACAGCCAGACGATCACAGATACGCAGTATTTT
CASRDSQTITDTQYF
>NA|once|TRBV14|TRBJ2-3
TGTGCCAGCAGCCAAGGTCTGGATACGCAGTATTTT
CASSQGLDTQYF
>TRBD1|NA|TRBV6-5|TRBJ1-2
TGTGCCAGCAGTCGCCGGGACAGCAGAGGCTACACCTTC
CASSRRDSRGYTF
>TRBD1|NA|TRBV30|TRBJ2-3
TGTGCCTGGAGTGTACAGGAGCACTTCGGCAGGGGGCGCGTAGATACGCAGTATTTT
CAWSVQEHFGRGRVDTQYF
>NA|NA|TRBV2|TRBJ2-2
TGTGCCAGCCAGCCAAGGGGGTTCCAAGGGGTCGGGGAGCTGTTTTTT
CASQPRGFQGVGELFF
>NA|NA|TRBV19|TRBJ2-1
TGTGCCAGTAGTGTCCTAGGTTTCAATGAGCAGTTCTTC
CASSVLGFNEQFF
>TRBD1|NA|TRBV29-1|TRBJ2-2
TGCAGCGTTGACCAGGGGGCGAGGACCGGGGAGCTGTTTTTT
CSVDQGARTGELFF
>TRBD1|NA|TRBV4-2|TRBJ1-6
TGTGCCAGCAGCCAAGATAGGGGACAGTCGAATTCACCCCTCCACTTT
CASSQDRGQSNSPLHF
>TRBD2|NA|TRBV7-4|TRBJ2-5
TGTGCCAGCAGCTTAGAGGGTCGGGACTACCCCACGGCCCAGTACTTC
CASSLEGRDYPTAQYF
>TRBD1|NA|TRBV7-3|TRBJ1-4
TGTGCCAGCAGCCGGGACAGGAATGAAAAACTGTTTTTT
CASSRDRNEKLFF
>NA|NA|TRBV5-1|TRBJ2-3
TGCGCCAGCAGCTCCCTCGGTGGGCTTACGCAGTATTTT
CASSSLGGLTQYF
>TRBD2|NA|TRBV5-1|TRBJ2-5
TGCGCCAGCAGCTTGGGGTCTAGCGGGGGGCAAGAGACCCAGTACTTC
CASSLGSSGGQETQYF
>TRBD1|few|TRBV5-4|TRBJ2-1
TGTGCCAGCAGCTGGACCAAGGGGGCCACCAGCGCATACAATGAGCAGTTCTTC
CASSWTKGATSAYNEQFF
>NA|once|TRBV25-1|TRBJ1-2
TGTGCCAGCAGTGCTGCAGAATTATTCACCTTC
CASSAAELFTF
>NA|NA|TRBV6-1|TRBJ1-1
TGTGCCAGCAGTGCTTTCCCAGTGAACACTGAAGCTTTCTTT
CASSAFPVNTEAFF
>NA|NA|TRBV6-5|TRBJ1-2
TGTGCCAGCAGTTACCGCGACAGCCACTATGGCTACACCTTC
CASSYRDSHYGYTF
>TRBD1|NA|TRBV6-5|TRBJ1-1
TGTGCCAGCTTTTCTCCGGGACAGACGAACACTGAAGCTTTCTTT
CASFSPGQTNTEAFF
>TRBD1|few|TRBV4-1|TRBJ1-4
TGCGCCAGCAGCCAATTGATACAGGGGATAGCAACTAATGAAAAACTGTTTTTT
CASSQLIQGIATNEKLFF
>NA|NA|TRBV30|TRBJ1-3
TGTGCCTGGAGTGTCCCCCCGAACACCATATATTTT
CAWSVPPNTIYF
>NA|NA|TRBV5-1|TRBJ2-2
TGCGCCACCTCAACAGGGTCCCCCGCCACCGGGGAGCTGTTTTTT
CATSTGSPATGELFF
>NA|once|TRBV6-5|TRBJ2-5
TGTGCCAGCAGTGGACCCAGGGACTTGGCGGGGACCCAGTACTTC
CASSGPRDLAGTQYF
>NA|NA|TRBV19|TRBJ1-1
TGTGCCAGTAGTATCCACCGACCAGGGAACACTGAAGCTTTCTTT
CASSIHRPGNTEAFF
>TRBD1|once|TRBV25-1|TRBJ1-1
TGTGCCAGCAGTGCTTCAGGGGGCCCCTACACTGAAGCTTTCTTT
CASSASGGPYTEAFF
>TRBD2|once|TRBV7-9|TRBJ2-1
TGTGCCAGCAGCCCACGCCCTAGCGGGGGGGCCGGTGAGCAGTTCTTC
CASSPRPSGGAGEQFF
>TRBD1|NA|TRBV7-2|TRBJ2-4
TGTGCCAGCAGCCCAAGGCTTGGGACAGGGGTTCTAGCCAAAAACATTCAGTACTTC
CASSPRLGTGVLAKNIQYF
>TRBD2|NA|TRBV9|TRBJ2-1
TGTGCCAGCAGCGGAATGAGACTAGCGGGGGTCGGTGAGCAGTTCTTC
CASSGMRLAGVGEQFF
>NA|NA|TRBV6-5|TRBJ1-2
TGTGCCAGCAGCTGGAGCTATGGCTACACCTTC
CASSWSYGYTF
>TRBD1|NA|TRBV6-5|TRBJ1-2
TGTGCCAGCAGTTACTACTATGACAGGGTCGACTATGGCTACACCTTC
CASSYYYDRVDYGYTF
>NA|NA|TRBV5-6|TRBJ1-5
TGTGCCAGCAGTCCTCAGGGCAATCAGCCCCAGCATTTT
CASSPQGNQPQHF
>TRBD2|NA|TRBV5-1|TRBJ2-1
TGCGCCAGCAGCCCGCGGACTAGCGGCAATGAGCAGTTCTTC
CASSPRTSGNEQFF
>NA|NA|TRBV27|TRBJ1-1
TGTGCCAGCATCTTTCCGGGGGGGAGGACTGAAGCTTTCTTT
CASIFPGGRTEAFF
>NA|few|TRBV28|TRBJ2-2
TGTGCCAGCAGTCAGCGAGCCGGGGAGCTGTTTTTT
CASSQRAGELFF
>TRBD2|few|TRBV6-5|TRBJ2-4
TGTGCCAGCAGCTTCTCGGGACTAGCGAACATTCAGTACTTC
CASSFSGLANIQYF
>NA|NA|TRBV5-6|TRBJ2-5
TGTGCCAGCAGCTTGGAGGGGTGGGAGACCCAGTACTTC
CASSLEGWETQYF
>TRBD1|NA|TRBV18|TRBJ2-3
TGTGCCAGCTCACCCAGACGGTTGCCAGCAGGGGGCGGCACAGATACGCAGTATTTT
CASSPRRLPAGGGTDTQYF
>TRBD2|NA|TRBV7-9|TRBJ2-1
TGTGCCAGCAGACTCCTACTTTCCGGGACTACAGGCAATGAGCAGTTCTTC
CASRLLLSGTTGNEQFF
>TRBD1|NA|TRBV28|TRBJ1-1
TGTGCCAGCAGTCCCAGGACAGGGTTAGCTTTCTTT
CASSPRTGLAFF
>NA|NA|TRBV28|TRBJ1-1
TGTGCCAGCAGTTTCCCCGAGGAGAACACTGAAGCTTTCTTT
CASSFPEENTEAFF
>NA|NA|TRBV7-2|TRBJ1-2
TGTGCCAGCAGCCAGGACAGAAACTATGGCTACACCTTC
CASSQDRNYGYTF
>NA|NA|TRBV6-4|TRBJ1-1
TGTGCCAGCAGGAGACAGCCGAACACTGAAGCTTTCTTT
CASRRQPNTEAFF
>TRBD1|NA|TRBV6-1|TRBJ1-5
TGTGCCAGCAGTGAATCGTGGACAGGGGTCAATCAGCCCCAGCATTTT
CASSESWTGVNQPQHF
>NA|NA|TRBV9|TRBJ2-2
TGTGCCAGCAGCCTTAGGACCTTGGGGGCCACCGGGGAGCTGTTTTTT
CASSLRTLGATGELFF
>NA|NA|TRBV30|TRBJ1-1
TGTGCCTGGAGTGCCTCGGACAGGAACACTGAAGCTTTCTTT
CAWSASDRNTEAFF